These 23 T cell receptor beta chains originate from one sample sequenced in a study of blood T cell repertoires in COVID-19. TCRdb's table, derived via immunoSEQ multiplex PCR, lists solely in-frame clones and lacks some. The profile shows about 290,000 clones, roughly 91% of them singletons. The sequenced material came from peripheral blood. Receptor source: a woman aged 30 to 39 with COVID-19, enrolled during active disease.

This chain links TRBV2 with TRBJ1-4; D is perhaps TRBD1 (5 bases). The CDR3 contains 14 residues. Germline V lookup: CDR1 SNHLY, CDR2 FYNNEI. V shed 0 bases and J shed 8 bases, with 10 bases lying between them. DNA of the CDR3: TGTGCCAGCAGTGAAGCGGTGGGGGGAGAAAAACTGTTTTTT. Translated: CASSEAVGGEKLFF.

This clone occurred once. The rearrangement uses TRBV11-3 and TRBJ2-4; 12 nucleotides agree with TRBD1. CDR3 size: 15 residues. Germline V gene sequence: CDR1 SGHNT, CDR2 YENEEA. V gave up 6 bases and J gave up 7 bases; unmatched junction bases: 7. The DNA of the CDR3 is TGTGCCAGCAGTAAAGGGACAGGGGGCTGGAACATTCAGTACTTC. Translated: CASSKGTGGWNIQYF.

This clone was observed a few times. V and J are TRBV6-2 or TRBV6-3 and TRBJ1-1; 7 bases are a match to TRBD1. J gave up 0 bases and V 2 bases, and 9 bases lay outside the gene matches. The CDR3 is made up of 17 amino acids. From germline, CDR1 is MNHEY and CDR2 SVGEGT. CDR3 residues: CASSYGGTANMNTEAFF. The CDR3 nucleotides are TGTGCCAGCAGTTACGGCGGGACAGCTAATATGAACACTGAAGCTTTCTTT.

The CDR3 nucleotides read TGTGCCAGCCTTCTTGCGGGGGGGCGTTCAGATACGCAGTATTTT. It codes for CASLLAGGRSDTQYF. The genes are TRBV2 and TRBJ2-3; the match to TRBD2 covers 9 bases. From germline, CDR1 is SNHLY and CDR2 FYNNEI. With 8 bases clipped from V and 4 bases from J, the junction kept 10 bases outside the gene matches. The CDR3 sequence is 15 residues long.

This chain connects TRBV5-1 to TRBJ1-1; no reliable D call. The CDR3 contains 15 residues. Germline V gives CDR1 SGHRS, CDR2 YFSETQ. V lost 1 base and J 1 base, leaving 11 bases between the germline ends. Written as DNA, the CDR3 is TGCGCCAGCAGCTTGCGACATCTAAAGAACACTGAAGCTTTCTTT. Protein: CASSLRHLKNTEAFF.

As concerns this clone: Other DNA sequences within the sample encode an identical CDR3. The chain uses TRBV29-1 and TRBJ2-3, with D uncertain. V was trimmed by 3 bases and J by 3 bases, leaving 10 bases between them. The CDR3 contains 13 residues. Germline values: CDR1 SQVTM, CDR2 ANQGSEA. The DNA for the CDR3 is TGCAGCGTTGACCCTACAGTGACAGATACGCAGTATTTT. This gives the protein CSVDPTVTDTQYF.

The chain has TRBV21-1 and TRBJ2-3; the DNA was not used to check the table's D call, TRBD2. TRBV21-1 is reported as a pseudogene. This CDR3 comprises 16 residues. The CDR3 is CASGFLREPGTDTQYF. The CDR3, as DNA: TGTGCCAGCGGATTCCTCCGGGAGCCGGGCACAGATACGCAGTATTTT.

This clone has a single count. V and J are TRBV7-9 and TRBJ2-3; 7 bases agree with TRBD1. Germline CDR1 SEHNR, CDR2 FQNEAQ (reference sequence). V was pared by 4 bases and J by 0 bases, with 10 bases of the junction left unmatched. The CDR3 has 17 residues. The CDR3 coding sequence is TGTGCCAGCAGCTCTAGGGGACAGTGGCGTAGCACAGATACGCAGTATTTT. Translated, it gives CASSSRGQWRSTDTQYF.

The chain carries TRBV18 and TRBJ2-3; possibly TRBD1 for D (7 bases). Germline-derived CDR1 and CDR2 are KGHSH and LQKENI. V lost 6 bases and J 4 bases, leaving 17 bases between the germline ends. The CDR3 runs to 15 residues. In nucleotides, the CDR3 is TGTGCCAGCTCCCTACGACAGGGACTGCCAGATACGCAGTATTTT. Amino acid sequence: CASSLRQGLPDTQYF.

This clone has only a few counts. The rearrangement joins TRBV6-2 or TRBV6-3 to TRBJ2-3; maybe TRBD1 (5 bases). The CDR3 consists of 14 residues. Trimming stripped 5 bases from V and 6 bases from J, with 15 bases between. Germline V gene data show CDR1 as MNHEY and CDR2 as SVGEGT. This chain's CDR3 is CASSQRTSFDTQYF. Written as DNA, the CDR3 is TGTGCCAGCAGTCAACGGACATCTTTTGATACGCAGTATTTT.

This chain uses TRBV12-1 with TRBJ2-3; the table's D call, TRBD2, was not checked against the DNA. TRBV12-1 is assigned pseudogene status. The CDR3 is made up of 19 amino acids. The CDR3 protein is CASSFVVTSGDKPTDTQYF. The CDR3 DNA follows: TGTGCCAGCAGCTTTGTGGTGACTAGCGGGGACAAGCCCACAGATACGCAGTATTTT.

This chain connects TRBV19 to TRBJ2-7, with TRBD2 matching over 8 bases. The CDR3 is 14 residues long. Germline lookup yields CDR1 LNHDA and CDR2 SQIVND (reference sequence). J lost 7 bases, V lost 5 bases, and 10 bases had no gene match. The DNA of the CDR3 is TGTGCCAGTAGTCCCCCGGGGGGGCCGCGGGAGCAGTACTTC. It yields the protein CASSPPGGPREQYF.

This clone was seen only a few times. The V gene is TRBV9, the J gene TRBJ1-4; D is unresolved. V lost 0 bases, J lost 8 bases, and 11 bases lay in between. From germline, CDR1 is SGDLS and CDR2 YYNGEE. This CDR3 is 14 amino acids long. This CDR3 reads CASSVEFGGEKLFF. Written as DNA, the CDR3 is TGTGCCAGCAGCGTAGAATTTGGAGGCGAAAAACTGTTTTTT.

The chain links TRBV6-1 to TRBJ1-2; TRBD1 agrees at 7 bases. Losses at the gene ends were 0 bases for V and 7 bases for J; bases not matched to a gene: 8. CDR3 length: 15 residues. CDR1 is MNHNS and CDR2 is SASEGT in the germline V gene. The CDR3: CASSEATGYAGGYTF. CDR3 bases: TGTGCCAGCAGTGAAGCGACAGGGTATGCTGGTGGCTACACCTTC.

V gene TRBV11-2 combines with J gene TRBJ2-5, with 7 nucleotides matching TRBD1. V shed 5 bases and J 5 bases; nucleotides not matched to a gene: 5. CDR3 length: 13 residues. Germline V gene sequence: CDR1 SGHAT, CDR2 FQNNGV. CDR3 in amino acids: CASSRTGGETQYF. CDR3 nucleotide sequence: TGTGCCAGCAGCCGGACAGGCGGGGAGACCCAGTACTTC.

This clone was seen only once. The V gene is TRBV10-1, the J gene TRBJ2-3; D is perhaps TRBD2 (6 bases). The CDR3 is made up of 14 amino acids. Trimming took off 4 bases at V and 4 bases at J, with 12 bases between the two ends. CDR1 and CDR2 (germline): WNHNN, SYGVQD (reference sequence). The chain's CDR3 is CASSGTAGSDTQYF. Written as DNA, the CDR3 is TGCGCCAGCAGTGGGACGGCGGGATCAGATACGCAGTATTTT.

The chain links TRBV19 to TRBJ1-2, with a possible D match to TRBD1 (6 bases). The CDR3 covers 13 residues. Trimming removed 2 bases at V and 8 bases at J, with 12 bases between. Germline V lookup: CDR1 LNHDA, CDR2 SQIVND (reference sequence). CDR3 DNA sequence: TGTGCCAGTAGTATAACCAGGGGCGAGGGCTACACCTTC. As protein: CASSITRGEGYTF. The full variable domain, completed using reference TRBV19 and TRBJ1-2, is DGGITQSPKYLFRKEGQNVTLSCEQNLNHDAMYWYRQDPGQGLRLIYYSQIVNDFQKGDIAEGYSVSREKKESFPLTVTSAQKNPTAFYLCASSITRGEGYTFGSGTRLTVV.

The rearrangement joins TRBV11-2 to TRBJ2-3; 7 bases agree with TRBD2. Germline V gene sequence: CDR1 SGHAT, CDR2 FQNNGV. J lost 4 bases, V lost 0 bases, and 10 bases had no gene match. The length of the CDR3 is 17 residues. The chain's CDR3 is CASSLEFGGLPSDTQYF. In nucleotides, the CDR3 is TGTGCCAGCAGCTTAGAATTCGGGGGACTACCCTCAGATACGCAGTATTTT.

This chain links TRBV21-1 with TRBJ2-5; the table's TRBD2 call for D was not verified on the DNA. TRBV21-1 is a pseudogene locus. CDR3 size: 14 residues. Here the CDR3 DNA reads TGTGCCAGCAGCACCAACCAGTGCGGAGAGACCCAGTACTTC. It specifies CASSTNQCGETQYF.

This clone turned up a few times. V gene TRBV24-1 combines with J gene TRBJ1-2; D not certain. The CDR3 has 13 residues. Germline-derived CDR1 and CDR2 are KGHDR and SFDVKD. V lost 4 bases to trimming and J lost 0 bases, with 5 bases between them. CDR3 bases: TGTGCCACCAGTGAAACAGCTAACTATGGCTACACCTTC. Translated, it gives CATSETANYGYTF.

The chain recombines TRBV5-1 with TRBJ2-7; D ambiguous. The germline V gene has CDR1 SGHRS and CDR2 YFSETQ. Trimming left V 0 bases short and J 2 bases short, with 9 bases between. The CDR3 is 14 residues long. The CDR3 coding sequence is TGCGCCAGCAGCTTGGAATACAGTCCCTACGAGCAGTACTTC. This codes for CASSLEYSPYEQYF.

The rearrangement uses TRBV10-3 and TRBJ1-5, with D perhaps matching TRBD1 (5 bases). In germline, CDR1 is ENHRY, CDR2 SYGVKD. The V and J ends lost 4 bases and 7 bases respectively, with 11 bases between them. This CDR3 is built from 13 residues. The CDR3 bases are TGTGCCATCAGTGGGGACGGGAGACAGCCCCAGCATTTT. As protein: CAISGDGRQPQHF.

The rearrangement links TRBV15 to TRBJ1-2; D uncertain. CDR3 length equals 12 residues. Trimming cost V 8 bases and J 4 bases, with 11 bases left between them. From germline, CDR1 is LNHNV and CDR2 YYDKDF (reference sequence). Written as DNA, the CDR3 is TGTGCCACCTATGCGGTCGGCTATGGCTACACCTTC. The encoded protein is CATYAVGYGYTF. Based on the CDR3 plus reference TRBV15 and TRBJ1-2, the full variable domain is DAMVIQNPRYQVTQFGKPVTLSCSQTLNHNVMYWYQQKSSQAPKLLFHYYDKDFNNEADTPDNFQSRRPNTSFCFLDIRSPGLGDTAMYLCATYAVGYGYTFGSGTRLTVV.